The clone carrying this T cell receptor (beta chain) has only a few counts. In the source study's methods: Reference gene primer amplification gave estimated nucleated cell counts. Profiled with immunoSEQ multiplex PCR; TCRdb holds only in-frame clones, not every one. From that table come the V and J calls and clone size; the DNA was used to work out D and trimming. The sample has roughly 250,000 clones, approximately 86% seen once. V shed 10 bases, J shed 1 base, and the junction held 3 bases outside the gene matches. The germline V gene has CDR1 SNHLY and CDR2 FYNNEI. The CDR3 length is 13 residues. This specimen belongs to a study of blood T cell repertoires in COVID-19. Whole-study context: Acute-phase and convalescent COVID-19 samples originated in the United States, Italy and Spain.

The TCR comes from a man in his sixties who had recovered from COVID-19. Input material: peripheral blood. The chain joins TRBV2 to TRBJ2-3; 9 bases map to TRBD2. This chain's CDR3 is CATTSGRTDTQYF. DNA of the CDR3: TGTGCCACTACTAGCGGGCGCACAGATACGCAGTATTTT.